This TCR beta chain was observed in a study of CD4+ T cells in melanoma (dated by TCRdb to 2022 to 2024). For context, the study as a whole: Neoantigen-specific CD4+ T cells in human melanoma were investigated in the study.

Donors were patients with melanoma. Findings and caveats that apply to the study as a whole: Neoantigen-specific CD4+ T cells in melanoma were reported to have a range of differentiation states. The report described a correlation between neoantigen-specific CD4+ T cells and the function of CD8+ T cells, macrophages and B cells.

Library preparation used the immunoSEQ multiplex PCR assay. Imported from immuneACCESS, the table was reduced by TCRdb to in-frame sequences with V and J called. These copies leave out some clones; in studies compared against another copy, an unresolved V gene accounts for under half, and the cause of the remainder is not known. In this sample the table shows more than 12,000 clones, roughly 83% of which occur a single time. The leading ten clones occupy about 6.6% of the sample. In the case of this clone: The specificity of this receptor is unknown. No clone much larger than this one lies a single base away; base qualities are absent.

V loses 6 bases, J loses 4 bases, and the germline ends lie 13 bases apart. Based on the germline V gene, the CDR1 and CDR2 sequences are SGHTA and FQGNSA. Reading from cysteine to phenylalanine, the CDR3 counts 14 amino acids. Only the CDR3 DNA is retained, 42 bases long and in frame from the first base. The sequence was obtained from a human donor with melanoma. The chain employs TRBV7-2 and TRBJ1-5, with the D gene uncertain. Sequencing used cells from a culture (not recorded whether cultured in vitro). Read as DNA, the sequence is TGTGCCAGCAGTCCACAGTGGTGGAATCAGCCCCAGCATTTT. Translated, this gives CASSPQWWNQPQHF. Here the CDR3 is joined to the reference TRBV7-2 and TRBJ1-5 genes, and the full variable domain is: GAGVSQSPSNKVTEKGKDVELRCDPISGHTALYWYRQSLGQGLEFLIYFQGNSAPDKSGLPSDRFSAERTGGSVSTLTIQRTQQEDSAVYLCASSPQWWNQPQHFGDGTRLSIL.